Shown below are 29 T cell receptor beta chains from a single sample sequenced in a study of blood T cell repertoires in COVID-19. TCRdb's table, derived via immunoSEQ multiplex PCR, lists solely in-frame clones and lacks some. The sample lists 150,000 or so clones; 82% were seen once. Sequences were obtained from peripheral blood. These receptors were taken from a woman in her seventies with acute or convalescent COVID-19.

This CDR3 is CATRESGNTIYF. The CDR3 DNA sequence: TGTGCCACCCGTGAGTCTGGAAACACCATATATTTT. The chain couples TRBV19 to TRBJ1-3; D call uncertain. The CDR3 spans 12 residues. Germline V lookup: CDR1 LNHDA, CDR2 SQIVND (reference sequence). V was pared by 10 bases and J by 1 base, with 8 bases between.

This clone showed up just a few times. The V call is TRBV6-5, the J call TRBJ1-1; D remains unclear. Trimming stripped 0 bases from V and 8 bases from J, with 16 bases between. Germline V gives CDR1 MNHEY, CDR2 SVGAGI. This CDR3 spans 15 amino acids. The CDR3 region is CASSYSTIRGGEAFF. The CDR3 region has the DNA TGTGCCAGCAGTTACTCTACGATCCGGGGAGGAGAAGCTTTCTTT.

This chain links TRBV7-2 with TRBJ2-7; TRBD2 aligns across 10 bases. CDR3 length: 15 amino acids. CDR1 and CDR2 from the germline V gene are SGHTA and FQGNSA. V shed 5 bases and J 3 bases; nucleotides not matched to a gene: 7. CDR3 in DNA: TGTGCCAGCAGCCCGTCCGGGACTAGCGTCTACGAGCAGTACTTC. Translating gives CASSPSGTSVYEQYF.

This chain joins TRBV4-1 and TRBJ2-2; possibly TRBD1 for D (6 bases). Germline CDR1 MGHRA, CDR2 YSYEKL. This CDR3 contains 15 residues. With 0 bases removed from V and 4 bases from J, the gap between germline ends came to 9 bases. CDR3 sequence reads: CASSQEGALTGELFF. Here the CDR3 DNA reads TGCGCCAGCAGCCAAGAGGGGGCCCTCACCGGGGAGCTGTTTTTT.

The chain links TRBV9 to TRBJ2-5, with TRBD2 identical over 14 bases. The germline V gene encodes CDR1 SGDLS and CDR2 YYNGEE. This CDR3 has 16 residues. V was clipped by 4 bases and J by 2 bases; unmatched bases: 4. The CDR3 region has the DNA TGTGCCAGCAGCTCCAGACTAGCGGGGGGGCAAGAGACCCAGTACTTC. Protein product: CASSSRLAGGQETQYF.

V is TRBV27 and J is TRBJ1-2; D unclear. The CDR3 contains 15 residues. Germline V gives CDR1 MNHEY, CDR2 SMNVEV (reference sequence). V lost 5 bases to trimming and J lost 3 bases, with 16 bases between them. CDR3 region: CASSPREGRYYGYTF. CDR3 nucleotides: TGTGCCAGCAGTCCCCGCGAGGGTCGATACTATGGCTACACCTTC.

This clone is a singleton in its sample. The chain joins TRBV27 to TRBJ1-6; 7 bases agree with TRBD1. The V segment lost 6 bases and the J segment 12 bases; nucleotides outside the gene matches: 17. This CDR3 comprises 16 residues. The germline CDR1 and CDR2 sequences are MNHEY and SMNVEV (reference sequence). CDR3 loop: CASSQPRLTGNLPLHF. CDR3 sequence (DNA): TGTGCCAGCAGCCAGCCGCGACTGACAGGGAATCTACCCCTCCACTTT.

The rearrangement links TRBV7-6 to TRBJ2-2; D uncertain. V lost 1 base, J lost 1 base, and 7 bases lay in between. There are 15 residues in the CDR3. Per germline, CDR1 SGHVS and CDR2 FNYEAQ. CDR3 sequence: CASSLDSMNTGELFF. The CDR3, as DNA: TGTGCCAGCAGCTTAGATAGCATGAACACCGGGGAGCTGTTTTTT.

This chain's CDR3 is CASSLGGRSNQPQHF. CDR3 DNA sequence: TGTGCCAGCAGTCTAGGGGGCCGCAGCAATCAGCCCCAGCATTTT. The rearrangement uses TRBV6-2 or TRBV6-3 and TRBJ1-5; 7 positions agree with TRBD1. CDR1 and CDR2 from the germline V gene are MNHEY and SVGEGT. V trimming: 5 bases; J trimming: 1 base; junction bases outside the gene matches: 5. The CDR3 totals 15 residues.

The V and J genes are TRBV4-3 and TRBJ2-2, with 7 nucleotides matching TRBD1. CDR1 is LGHNA and CDR2 is YSLEER in the germline V gene. V was clipped by 0 bases and J by 1 base; unmatched bases: 5. The CDR3 contains 17 residues. CDR3 protein: CASSQDGHRGNTGELFF. The CDR3 DNA follows: TGCGCCAGCAGCCAAGATGGACACAGGGGGAACACCGGGGAGCTGTTTTTT.

The gene calls are TRBV7-2 and TRBJ2-3; D remains ambiguous. Per germline, CDR1 SGHTA and CDR2 FQGNSA. The V end was cut by 5 bases, the J end by 0 bases, with 12 bases between. There are 15 residues in the CDR3. This CDR3 reads CASSPQYTSTDTQYF. Written as DNA, the CDR3 is TGTGCCAGCAGCCCGCAATATACTAGCACAGATACGCAGTATTTT.

This rearrangement joins TRBV28 to TRBJ2-5, with TRBD2 matching over 7 bases. The CDR3 totals 16 residues. V lost 1 base, J lost 2 bases, and 7 bases stayed unmatched. CDR1 MDHEN and CDR2 SYDVKM come from the germline V gene. The CDR3 DNA reads as TGTGCCAGCAGTTTATTGGTGGGTAGCGGGCAAGAGACCCAGTACTTC. This gives the protein CASSLLVGSGQETQYF.

CDR3 nucleotides: TGTGCCAGCAGTTCCCAACAGGGTGGGGTGAACACTGAAGCTTTCTTT. Translation gives CASSSQQGGVNTEAFF. This chain connects TRBV6-5 to TRBJ1-1; possible D gene TRBD1, 6 bases. CDR1 and CDR2 (germline): MNHEY, SVGAGI. The CDR3 extends over 16 amino acids. Deletions cut 4 bases from V and 0 bases from J, with 15 bases between.

The genes are TRBV6-5 and TRBJ1-3; the D gene is possibly TRBD1 (6 bases). The CDR3 extends over 15 amino acids. Between the trimmed V and J ends, which lost 6 bases and 0 bases, there was a span of 12 bases. Germline CDR1 and CDR2: MNHEY and SVGAGI. CDR3: CASSRDTFSGNTIYF. Written as DNA, the CDR3 is TGTGCCAGCAGCCGGGACACTTTCTCTGGAAACACCATATATTTT.

This sequence joins TRBV5-1 and TRBJ2-5, with D possibly matching TRBD1 (6 bases). V lost 0 bases to trimming and J lost 5 bases, with 14 bases between them. From germline, CDR1 is SGHRS and CDR2 YFSETQ. CDR3 length equals 15 residues. The CDR3 region has the DNA TGCGCCAGCAGCTTGGTCAACAGGGCCGGGGAGACCCAGTACTTC. Translation: CASSLVNRAGETQYF.

The rearrangement links TRBV5-6 to TRBJ2-5, with TRBD1 matching over 7 bases. V lost 3 bases, J lost 5 bases, and 7 bases stayed unmatched. CDR1 is SGHDT, CDR2 YYEEEE, per germline. CDR3 length equals 14 residues. The CDR3 nucleotides read TGTGCCAGCAGCTCCTCCCTGACAGGGGAGACCCAGTACTTC. This encodes CASSSSLTGETQYF.

On this clone itself: The junction shows a germline mismatch at one end, possibly a read error. The chain joins TRBV7-6 to TRBJ2-1, with no clear D. The CDR3 has 15 residues. Germline CDR1 SGHVS, CDR2 FNYEAQ. For the CDR3, the DNA is TGTGCCAGCAGCCACTACCCTGACTCCTCCAATGAGCAGTTCTTC. It yields the protein CASSHYPDSSNEQFF.

V is TRBV5-1 and J is TRBJ1-4; 7 nucleotides match TRBD1. V lost 7 bases, J lost 4 bases, and 4 bases stayed unmatched. The CDR3 length is 13 residues. CDR1 SGHRS and CDR2 YFSETQ come from the germline V gene. The CDR3 region is CASRTGDNEKLFF. CDR3 in DNA: TGCGCCAGCCGGACAGGCGATAATGAAAAACTGTTTTTT.

The chain recombines TRBV6-2 or TRBV6-3 with TRBJ2-5, with 9 bases fitting TRBD2. Germline V lookup: CDR1 MNHEY, CDR2 SVGEGT. This CDR3 comprises 15 residues. V shed 2 bases and J 3 bases; nucleotides not matched to a gene: 4. CDR3 loop: CASSYAGLAEETQYF. The CDR3 nucleotides are TGTGCCAGCAGTTACGCGGGACTAGCCGAAGAGACCCAGTACTTC.

V is TRBV9 and J is TRBJ2-1; TRBD2 matches at 12 bases. The germline V gene has CDR1 SGDLS and CDR2 YYNGEE. The J segment lost 10 bases and the V segment lost 4 bases, leaving 6 bases of the junction unmatched. The CDR3 length is 14 residues. The CDR3 DNA reads as TGTGCCAGCAGCCCGGCTAGCGGGAGGGACGAGCAGTTCTTC. Translating it yields CASSPASGRDEQFF.

The chain couples TRBV29-1 to TRBJ1-5; 7 nucleotides line up with TRBD1. J lost 5 bases, V lost 6 bases, and 10 bases had no gene match. The CDR3 runs to 14 residues. Per the germline V gene, CDR1 is SQVTM and CDR2 is ANQGSEA. CDR3 in DNA: TGCAGCGTCGCTAAAGGGGGCGCCGATCAGCCCCAGCATTTT. Its protein is CSVAKGGADQPQHF.

The sample holds a few counts of this clone. V is TRBV19 and J is TRBJ2-5; possibly TRBD2 for D (5 bases). There are 12 residues in the CDR3. The germline gives CDR1 LNHDA, CDR2 SQIVND (reference sequence). V lost 6 bases and J 5 bases, leaving 10 bases between the germline ends. CDR3 sequence: CASSVTRETQYF. CDR3 nucleotide sequence: TGTGCCAGTAGCGTAACTAGGGAGACCCAGTACTTC.

J is TRBJ2-3 and V is TRBV13; D unresolved. Germline CDR1 reads PRHDT; CDR2 reads FYEKMQ (reference sequence). V gave up 5 bases and J gave up 0 bases, with 3 bases separating them. This CDR3 comprises 12 residues. CDR3 nucleotide sequence: TGTGCCAGCAGCCTCAGCACAGATACGCAGTATTTT. The encoded protein is CASSLSTDTQYF.

The rearrangement uses TRBV5-5 and TRBJ1-4, with 7 bases fitting TRBD1. This CDR3 comprises 17 residues. Germline CDR1 and CDR2: SGHKS and YYEKEE (reference sequence). V lost 3 bases and J lost 0; bases outside the gene matches: 8. The CDR3 DNA is TGTGCCAGCAGCTCGACAGGGATCCCCGCAACTAATGAAAAACTGTTTTTT. Protein product: CASSSTGIPATNEKLFF.

In DNA form, the CDR3 reads TGTGCCAGCAGCTTAAGGGGGGGCACCGGAAACACCATATATTTT. This sequence encodes CASSLRGGTGNTIYF. This chain links TRBV11-2 with TRBJ1-3, with D perhaps TRBD1 (6 bases). This CDR3 is built from 15 residues. CDR1 is SGHAT, CDR2 FQNNGV, per germline. With 2 bases removed from V and 4 bases from J, the gap between germline ends came to 12 bases.

V usage is TRBV9 and J usage is TRBJ2-3, with a tentative D call TRBD1 (6 bases). This CDR3 is 18 amino acids long. V was clipped by 4 bases and J by 8 bases, with 29 bases between them. Germline CDR1 SGDLS, CDR2 YYNGEE. The CDR3 bases are TGTGCCAGCAGCTTAGGGGTGGGGTGGGACACCCGAAGCGGTACGCAGTATTTT. Residues: CASSLGVGWDTRSGTQYF.

The chain recombines TRBV19 with TRBJ2-2, with 8 bases that match TRBD1. This CDR3 region has 17 residues. Germline V gene sequence: CDR1 LNHDA, CDR2 SQIVND (reference sequence). The trim removed 1 base at V and 1 base at J, leaving 5 bases unmatched. CDR3 sequence reads: CASSIGPGQGNTGELFF. CDR3 nucleotide sequence: TGTGCCAGTAGTATAGGTCCCGGACAGGGGAACACCGGGGAGCTGTTTTTT.

The J gene is TRBJ2-1, the V gene TRBV2; 14 bases map to TRBD2. Trimming at V came to 0 bases and at J to 8 bases, leaving 9 bases not matched to a gene. Germline CDR1 is SNHLY and CDR2 is FYNNEI. The CDR3 totals 18 residues. CDR3 nucleotides: TGTGCCAGCAGTGAAGCAGGACTAGCGGGGGGAATGGCCTATGAGCAGTTCTTC. This translates into CASSEAGLAGGMAYEQFF.

This clone was detected once. This chain joins TRBV6-2 or TRBV6-3 and TRBJ2-4; D remains unclear. This CDR3 has 16 amino acids. Trimming removed 2 bases at V and 1 base at J, with 12 bases between. Germline V gene sequence: CDR1 MNHEY, CDR2 SVGEGT. CDR3 DNA sequence: TGTGCCAGCAGTTACGCGGCCCCTTTGGCCAAAAACATTCAGTACTTC. It translates to CASSYAAPLAKNIQYF.